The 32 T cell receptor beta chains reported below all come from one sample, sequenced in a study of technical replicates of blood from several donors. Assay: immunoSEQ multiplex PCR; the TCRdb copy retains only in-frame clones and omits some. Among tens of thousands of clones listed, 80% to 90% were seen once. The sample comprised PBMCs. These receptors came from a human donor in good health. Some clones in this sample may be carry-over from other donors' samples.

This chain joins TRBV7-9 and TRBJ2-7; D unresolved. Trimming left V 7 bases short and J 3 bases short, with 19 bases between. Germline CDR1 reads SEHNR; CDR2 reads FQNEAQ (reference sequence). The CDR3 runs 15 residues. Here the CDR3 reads CASTLASQLNYEQYF. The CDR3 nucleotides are TGTGCCAGCACCCTTGCGAGTCAACTAAACTACGAGCAGTACTTC.

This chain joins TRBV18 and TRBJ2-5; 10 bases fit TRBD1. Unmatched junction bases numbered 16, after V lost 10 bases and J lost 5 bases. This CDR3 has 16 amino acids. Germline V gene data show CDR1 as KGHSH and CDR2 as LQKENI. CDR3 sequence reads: CATSLTGTGEQETQYF. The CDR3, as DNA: TGTGCCACCTCTCTGACGGGGACAGGGGAACAGGAGACCCAGTACTTC.

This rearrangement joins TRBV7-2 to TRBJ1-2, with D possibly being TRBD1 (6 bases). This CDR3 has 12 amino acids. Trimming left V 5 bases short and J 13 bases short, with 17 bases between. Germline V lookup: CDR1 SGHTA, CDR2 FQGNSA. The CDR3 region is CASSPGVPSGTF. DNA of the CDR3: TGTGCCAGCAGCCCAGGGGTCCCCTCAGGCACCTTC.

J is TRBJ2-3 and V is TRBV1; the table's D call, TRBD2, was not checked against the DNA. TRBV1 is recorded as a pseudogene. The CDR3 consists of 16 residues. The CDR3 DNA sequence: TGCACCAGCAGCCAGGGGGGTCGGAGGTGCACAGATACGCAGTATTTT. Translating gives CTSSQGGRRCTDTQYF.

The CDR3, as DNA: TGTGCCAGCTCACCATCCCCCCTGTTAGGGGAACCCTACGAGCAGTACTTC. The encoded protein is CASSPSPLLGEPYEQYF. The gene calls are TRBV18 and TRBJ2-7; a possible D gene is TRBD1 (5 bases). The CDR3 loop spans 17 amino acids. The germline V gene encodes CDR1 KGHSH and CDR2 LQKENI. V dropped 2 bases and J dropped 2 bases, with 19 bases sitting between them.

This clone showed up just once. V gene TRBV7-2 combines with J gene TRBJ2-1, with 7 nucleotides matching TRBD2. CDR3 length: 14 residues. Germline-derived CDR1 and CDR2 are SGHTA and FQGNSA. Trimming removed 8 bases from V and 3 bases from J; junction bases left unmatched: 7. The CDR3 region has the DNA TGTGCCAGCGTCCTGGGGGGGGTCTACAATGAGCAGTTCTTC. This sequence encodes CASVLGGVYNEQFF.

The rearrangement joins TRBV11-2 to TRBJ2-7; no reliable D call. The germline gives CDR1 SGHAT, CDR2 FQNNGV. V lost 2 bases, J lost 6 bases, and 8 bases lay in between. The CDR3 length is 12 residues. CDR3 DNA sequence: TGTGCCAGCAGCTTAAGAGGAGTCGAGCAGTACTTC. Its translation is CASSLRGVEQYF.

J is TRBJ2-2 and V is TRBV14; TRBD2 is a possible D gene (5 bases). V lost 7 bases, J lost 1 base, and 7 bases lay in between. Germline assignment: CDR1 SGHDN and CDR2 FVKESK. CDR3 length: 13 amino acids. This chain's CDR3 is CASTRGNTGELFF. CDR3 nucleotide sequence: TGTGCCAGCACCCGGGGGAACACCGGGGAGCTGTTTTTT.

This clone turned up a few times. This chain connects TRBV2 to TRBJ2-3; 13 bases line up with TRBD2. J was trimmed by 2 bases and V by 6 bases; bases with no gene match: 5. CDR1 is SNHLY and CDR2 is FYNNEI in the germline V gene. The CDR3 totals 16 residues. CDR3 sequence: CASRDGTSGVTDTQYF. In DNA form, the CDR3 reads TGTGCCAGCAGAGACGGGACTAGCGGGGTCACAGATACGCAGTATTTT.

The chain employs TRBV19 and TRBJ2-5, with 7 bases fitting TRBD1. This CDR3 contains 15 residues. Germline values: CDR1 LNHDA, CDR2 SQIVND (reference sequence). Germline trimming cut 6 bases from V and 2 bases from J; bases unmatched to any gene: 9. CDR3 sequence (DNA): TGTGCCAGTAGGTTAGGGGGCCGGGGACAAGAGACCCAGTACTTC. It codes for CASRLGGRGQETQYF.

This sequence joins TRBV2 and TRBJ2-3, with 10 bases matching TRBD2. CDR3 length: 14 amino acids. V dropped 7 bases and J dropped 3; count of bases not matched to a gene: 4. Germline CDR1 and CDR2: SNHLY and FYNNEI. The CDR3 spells CASNLAGATDTQYF. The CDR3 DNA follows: TGTGCCAGCAACCTAGCGGGAGCGACAGATACGCAGTATTTT. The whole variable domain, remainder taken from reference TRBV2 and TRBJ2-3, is EPEVTQTPSHQVTQMGQEVILRCVPISNHLYFYWYRQILGQKVEFLVSFYNNEISEKSEIFDDQFSVERPDGSNFTLKIRSTKLEDSAMYFCASNLAGATDTQYFGPGTRLTVL.

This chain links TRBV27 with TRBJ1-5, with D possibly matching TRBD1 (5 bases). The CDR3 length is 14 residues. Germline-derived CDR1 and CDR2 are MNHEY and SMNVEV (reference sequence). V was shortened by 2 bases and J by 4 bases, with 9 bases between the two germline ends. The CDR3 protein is CASSLQGINQPQHF. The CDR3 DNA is TGTGCCAGCAGTTTACAGGGTATAAATCAGCCCCAGCATTTT.

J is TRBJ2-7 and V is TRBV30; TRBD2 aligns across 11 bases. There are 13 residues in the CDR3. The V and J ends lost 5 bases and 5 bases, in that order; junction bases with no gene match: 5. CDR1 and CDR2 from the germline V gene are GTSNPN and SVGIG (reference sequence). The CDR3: CAWGTSGLHEQYF. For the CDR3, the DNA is TGTGCCTGGGGGACTAGCGGCCTCCACGAGCAGTACTTC.

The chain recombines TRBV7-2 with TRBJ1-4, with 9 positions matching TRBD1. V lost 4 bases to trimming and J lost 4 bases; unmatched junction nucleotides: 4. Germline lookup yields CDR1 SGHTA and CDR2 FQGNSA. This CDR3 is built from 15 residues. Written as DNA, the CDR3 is TGTGCCAGCAGCTCACAGGGGGCGGGTAATGAAAAACTGTTTTTT. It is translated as CASSSQGAGNEKLFF.

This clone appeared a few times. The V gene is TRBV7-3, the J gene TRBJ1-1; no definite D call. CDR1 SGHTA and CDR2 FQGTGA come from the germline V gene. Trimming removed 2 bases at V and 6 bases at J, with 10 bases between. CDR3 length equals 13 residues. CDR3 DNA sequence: TGTGCCAGCAGCTTAGGAGCTAGCGCTGAAGCTTTCTTT. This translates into CASSLGASAEAFF.

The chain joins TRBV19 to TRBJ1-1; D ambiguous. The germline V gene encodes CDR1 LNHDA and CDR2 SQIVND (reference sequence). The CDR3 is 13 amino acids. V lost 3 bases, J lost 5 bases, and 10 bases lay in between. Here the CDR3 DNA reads TGTGCCAGTAGTATTACCCGCGGGACTGAAGCTTTCTTT. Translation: CASSITRGTEAFF.

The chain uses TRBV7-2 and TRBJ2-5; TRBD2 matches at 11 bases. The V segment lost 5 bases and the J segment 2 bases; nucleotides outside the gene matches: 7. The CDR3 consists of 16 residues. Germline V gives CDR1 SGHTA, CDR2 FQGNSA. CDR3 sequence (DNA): TGTGCCAGCAGCGATCGACTAGCGGGGTCACAAGAGACCCAGTACTTC. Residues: CASSDRLAGSQETQYF.

The CDR3: CSATRGTQYF. The CDR3 DNA reads as TGCAGTGCTACCCGGGGGACGCAGTATTTT. The chain links TRBV20-1 to TRBJ2-3; D perhaps matches TRBD2 (6 bases). V shed 4 bases and J shed 9 bases, with 8 bases lying between them. The CDR3 is made up of 10 amino acids. Germline CDR1 and CDR2: DFQATT and SNEGSKA (reference sequence).

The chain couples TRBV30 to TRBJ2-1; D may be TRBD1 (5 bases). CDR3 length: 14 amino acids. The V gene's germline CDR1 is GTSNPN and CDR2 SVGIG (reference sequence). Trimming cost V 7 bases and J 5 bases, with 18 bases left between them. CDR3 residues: CASSILKGDNEQFF. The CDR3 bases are TGTGCCTCCTCTATACTTAAAGGGGACAATGAGCAGTTCTTC.

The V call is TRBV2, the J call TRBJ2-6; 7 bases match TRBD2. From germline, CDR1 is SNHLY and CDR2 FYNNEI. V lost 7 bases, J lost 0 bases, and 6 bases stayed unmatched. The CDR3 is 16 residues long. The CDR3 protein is CASTGGGTSGANVLTF. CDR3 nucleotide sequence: TGTGCCAGCACTGGGGGAGGGACCTCTGGGGCCAACGTCCTGACTTTC.

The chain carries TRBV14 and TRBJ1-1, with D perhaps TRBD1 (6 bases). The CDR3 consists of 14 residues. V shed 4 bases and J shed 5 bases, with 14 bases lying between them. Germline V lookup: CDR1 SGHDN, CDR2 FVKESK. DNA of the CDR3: TGTGCCAGCAGCCCGCAACAGGGAATGACTGAAGCTTTCTTT. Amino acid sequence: CASSPQQGMTEAFF.

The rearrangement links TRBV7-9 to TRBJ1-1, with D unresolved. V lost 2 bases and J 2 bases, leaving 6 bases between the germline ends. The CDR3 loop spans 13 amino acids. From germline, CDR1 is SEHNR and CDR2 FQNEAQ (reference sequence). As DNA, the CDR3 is TGTGCCAGCAGCTTAACGGTTAACACTGAAGCTTTCTTT. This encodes CASSLTVNTEAFF.

The CDR3 is CAISGQGRGYTF. Written as DNA, the CDR3 is TGTGCCATCAGTGGACAGGGTAGGGGCTACACCTTC. The chain uses TRBV10-3 and TRBJ1-2; 7 nucleotides line up with TRBD1. CDR3 length equals 12 residues. Germline CDR1 reads ENHRY; CDR2 reads SYGVKD. The V segment lost 4 bases and the J segment 8 bases; nucleotides outside the gene matches: 4.

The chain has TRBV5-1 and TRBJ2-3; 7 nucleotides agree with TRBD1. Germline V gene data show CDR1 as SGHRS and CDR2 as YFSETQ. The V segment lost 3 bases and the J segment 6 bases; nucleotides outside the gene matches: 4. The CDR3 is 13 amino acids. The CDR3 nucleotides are TGCGCCAGCAGCTACCGGGACAGTGATACGCAGTATTTT. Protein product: CASSYRDSDTQYF.

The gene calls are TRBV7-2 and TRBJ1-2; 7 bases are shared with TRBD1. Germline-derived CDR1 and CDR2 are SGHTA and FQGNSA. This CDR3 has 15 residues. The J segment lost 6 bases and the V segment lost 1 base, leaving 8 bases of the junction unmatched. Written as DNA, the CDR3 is TGTGCCAGCAGCTTAGTAGACAGGGATAGGCATGGCTACACCTTC. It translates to CASSLVDRDRHGYTF.

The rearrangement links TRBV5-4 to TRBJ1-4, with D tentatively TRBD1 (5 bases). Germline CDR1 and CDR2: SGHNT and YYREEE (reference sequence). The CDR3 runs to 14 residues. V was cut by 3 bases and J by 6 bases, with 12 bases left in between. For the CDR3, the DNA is TGTGCCAGCAGCTCCCGGGGGGGGGATGAAAAACTGTTTTTT. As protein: CASSSRGGDEKLFF.

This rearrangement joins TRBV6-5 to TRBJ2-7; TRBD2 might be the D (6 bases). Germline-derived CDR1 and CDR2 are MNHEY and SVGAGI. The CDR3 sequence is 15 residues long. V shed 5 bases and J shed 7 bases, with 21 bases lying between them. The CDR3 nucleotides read TGTGCCAGCAGTCGCAACCGGGACTGGGTCAAGGAGCAGTACTTC. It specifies CASSRNRDWVKEQYF.

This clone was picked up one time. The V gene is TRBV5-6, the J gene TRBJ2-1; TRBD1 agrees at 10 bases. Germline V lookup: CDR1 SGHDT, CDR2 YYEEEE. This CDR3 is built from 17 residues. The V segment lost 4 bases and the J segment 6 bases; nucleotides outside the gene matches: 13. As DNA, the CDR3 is TGTGCCAGCAGCAACTTACCCGGGACAGGGGATCGCAATGAGCAGTTCTTC. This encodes CASSNLPGTGDRNEQFF.

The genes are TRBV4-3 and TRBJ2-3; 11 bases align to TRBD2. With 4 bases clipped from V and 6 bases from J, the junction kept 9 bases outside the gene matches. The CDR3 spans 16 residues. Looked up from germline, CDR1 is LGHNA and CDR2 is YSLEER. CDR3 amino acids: CASSLGTSGAGDTQYF. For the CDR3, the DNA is TGCGCCAGCAGCCTCGGGACTAGCGGTGCGGGGGATACGCAGTATTTT.

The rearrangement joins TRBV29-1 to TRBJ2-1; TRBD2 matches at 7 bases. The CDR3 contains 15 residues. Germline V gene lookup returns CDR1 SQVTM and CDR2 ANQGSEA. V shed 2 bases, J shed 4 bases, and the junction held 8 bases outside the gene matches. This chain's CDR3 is CSVEFPSGAYNEQFF. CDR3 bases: TGCAGCGTTGAATTTCCTAGCGGAGCTTACAATGAGCAGTTCTTC.

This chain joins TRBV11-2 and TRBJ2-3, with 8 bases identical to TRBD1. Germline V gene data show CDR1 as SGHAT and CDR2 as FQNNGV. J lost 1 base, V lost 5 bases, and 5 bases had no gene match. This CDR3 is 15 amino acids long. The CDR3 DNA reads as TGTGCCAGCAGCGGTAAGACAGGGGGCACAGATACGCAGTATTTT. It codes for CASSGKTGGTDTQYF.

The CDR3 reads CASRQIGGRTYEQYF. The CDR3 bases are TGCGCCAGCAGGCAAATCGGGGGGAGGACCTACGAGCAGTACTTC. The chain recombines TRBV5-1 with TRBJ2-7; the match to TRBD2 covers 7 bases. CDR1 and CDR2 (germline): SGHRS, YFSETQ. The CDR3 is 15 residues long. Germline trimming cut 5 bases from V and 2 bases from J; bases unmatched to any gene: 10. The variable domain in full, with the rest retrieved from reference TRBV5-1 and TRBJ2-7, is KAGVTQTPRYLIKTRGQQVTLSCSPISGHRSVSWYQQTPGQGLQFLFEYFSETQRNKGNFPGRFSGRQFSNSRSEMNVSTLELGDSALYLCASRQIGGRTYEQYFGPGTRLTVT.